These 20 T cell receptor beta chains originate from one sample sequenced in a study of CD8+ T cells in alopecia areata. After isolation, RNA underwent reverse transcription to generate cDNA as the sequencing template. Clones were sequenced by immunoSEQ multiplex PCR, and TCRdb holds only the in-frame ones, with some missing. The table lists more than 90,000 clones, around 60% of them singletons. Treatment defined: oral pan-JAK inhibitor, 5-10 mg twice daily. Here the sequenced sample was CD8+ T cells sorted from blood, taken at week 4, from a patient treated with tofacitinib. All receptors come from a human donor with alopecia areata.

This clone occurred a few times. The V and J genes are TRBV7-8 and TRBJ2-1; a weak D match, TRBD2 (6 bases). V was pared by 5 bases and J by 6 bases, with 17 bases between. Germline CDR1 and CDR2: SGHVS and FQNEAQ. The CDR3 is 15 amino acids. Here the CDR3 reads CASSSRTQGGNEQFF. The CDR3 DNA is TGTGCCAGCAGCAGTAGAACGCAGGGAGGCAATGAGCAGTTCTTC.

The V gene is TRBV4-1, the J gene TRBJ2-1, with 7 nucleotides matching TRBD1. The CDR3 is made up of 15 amino acids. V trimming: 1 base; J trimming: 4 bases; junction bases outside the gene matches: 4. Germline values: CDR1 MGHRA, CDR2 YSYEKL. This CDR3 is CASSQVGGAYNEQFF. CDR3 DNA: TGCGCCAGCAGCCAAGTAGGGGGCGCTTACAATGAGCAGTTCTTC.

The chain couples TRBV5-1 to TRBJ1-2, with 12 bases matching TRBD1. The ends lost 3 bases at V and 6 bases at J; junction bases unmatched: 15. The CDR3 is made up of 18 amino acids. CDR1 and CDR2 (germline): SGHRS, YFSETQ. DNA for the CDR3: TGCGCCAGCAGCTCCCACCGGGACAGGGGGCGAGGGTCGGATGGCTACACCTTC. This gives the protein CASSSHRDRGRGSDGYTF.

This clone was seen a single time. V usage is TRBV5-6 and J usage is TRBJ1-5; D might be TRBD1 (5 bases). The V end was cut by 0 bases, the J end by 4 bases, with 14 bases between. The V gene's germline CDR1 is SGHDT and CDR2 YYEEEE. The CDR3 consists of 16 residues. CDR3 residues: CASSLGATPGNQPQHF. The CDR3 DNA is TGTGCCAGCAGCTTGGGGGCCACCCCAGGGAATCAGCCCCAGCATTTT.

There are a few counts of this clone. The chain employs TRBV5-1 and TRBJ1-2; D is unclear. CDR1 is SGHRS, CDR2 YFSETQ, per germline. Trimming took 4 bases from V and 1 from J, leaving 11 bases between them. CDR3 size: 14 residues. The chain's CDR3 is CASSPTRNNYGYTF. The CDR3 region has the DNA TGCGCCAGCAGCCCCACCAGGAATAACTATGGCTACACCTTC.

In this sample, this clone turned up a few times. The chain recombines TRBV9 with TRBJ1-1; 7 bases line up with TRBD1. Losses at the gene ends were 3 bases for V and 1 base for J; bases not matched to a gene: 6. This CDR3 contains 15 residues. Looked up from germline, CDR1 is SGDLS and CDR2 is YYNGEE. CDR3 protein: CASSEGQASNTEAFF. The CDR3 bases are TGTGCCAGCAGCGAAGGACAGGCTTCGAACACTGAAGCTTTCTTT.

The rearrangement joins TRBV13 to TRBJ2-5; D is unclear. This CDR3 contains 14 residues. The germline gives CDR1 PRHDT, CDR2 FYEKMQ (reference sequence). V was pared by 5 bases and J by 0 bases, with 10 bases between. The CDR3 nucleotides read TGTGCCAGCAGCGGTCTTGAGGACCAAGAGACCCAGTACTTC. Translated: CASSGLEDQETQYF.

The rearrangement joins TRBV7-6 to TRBJ2-5; D not resolved. The CDR3 extends over 12 amino acids. Germline V lookup: CDR1 SGHVS, CDR2 FNYEAQ. V lost 4 bases, J lost 2 bases, and 5 bases lay in between. Written as DNA, the CDR3 is TGTGCCAGCAGCTCCCAACAAGAGACCCAGTACTTC. This sequence encodes CASSSQQETQYF.

This clone was picked up a small number of times. The chain is built from TRBV30 and TRBJ2-1; no definite D call. Trimming cost V 1 base and J 8 bases, with 9 bases left between them. Germline CDR1 GTSNPN, CDR2 SVGIG (reference sequence). CDR3 length: 12 amino acids. CDR3 in amino acids: CAWSGPGDEQFF. The CDR3 region has the DNA TGTGCCTGGAGTGGACCGGGCGATGAGCAGTTCTTC.

The chain uses TRBV13 and TRBJ2-1; unclear D gene. The V gene's germline CDR1 is PRHDT and CDR2 FYEKMQ (reference sequence). Trimming stripped 5 bases from V and 9 bases from J, with 8 bases between. The CDR3 consists of 11 residues. The CDR3 DNA reads as TGTGCCAGCAGCAAGTGGGCTGAGCAGTTCTTC. Translated, it gives CASSKWAEQFF.

The J gene is TRBJ1-5, the V gene TRBV29-1; D is ambiguous. The CDR3 length is 11 residues. Trimming cost V 6 bases and J 9 bases, with 12 bases left between them. The germline CDR1 and CDR2 sequences are SQVTM and ANQGSEA. CDR3 protein: CSVILCWPQHF. In DNA form, the CDR3 reads TGCAGCGTAATCCTTTGTTGGCCCCAGCATTTT.

This chain uses TRBV7-9 with TRBJ2-7; D not certain. The CDR3 length is 14 residues. With 5 bases removed from V and 0 bases from J, the gap between germline ends came to 11 bases. Germline CDR1 and CDR2: SEHNR and FQNEAQ (reference sequence). In nucleotides, the CDR3 is TGTGCCAGCAGCCCAACAAGCAACTCCTACGAGCAGTACTTC. It specifies CASSPTSNSYEQYF.

The CDR3: CASRAGPVGAGYTF. The CDR3 region has the DNA TGTGCCAGCAGGGCTGGACCGGTCGGGGCTGGCTACACCTTC. The rearrangement joins TRBV27 to TRBJ1-2; weak D call: TRBD1 (5 bases). The CDR3 extends over 14 amino acids. Deletions cut 6 bases from V and 7 bases from J, with 18 bases between. The germline gives CDR1 MNHEY, CDR2 SMNVEV (reference sequence).

The sample holds one count of this clone. This chain joins TRBV4-3 and TRBJ1-2, with D tentatively TRBD1 (5 bases). The CDR3 spans 14 residues. V shed 0 bases and J shed 7 bases, with 12 bases lying between them. Germline CDR1 LGHNA, CDR2 YSLEER. The CDR3 spells CASSQDRVIGGYTF. The CDR3 DNA follows: TGCGCCAGCAGCCAAGACAGGGTGATCGGTGGCTACACCTTC.

The rearrangement joins TRBV27 to TRBJ2-1; TRBD2 aligns across 11 bases. Losses at the gene ends were 2 bases for V and 5 bases for J; bases not matched to a gene: 5. This CDR3 has 16 residues. Looked up from germline, CDR1 is MNHEY and CDR2 is SMNVEV (reference sequence). The CDR3 nucleotides are TGTGCCAGCAGTTTACTAGCGGGAGGACCGAACAATGAGCAGTTCTTC. Translating gives CASSLLAGGPNNEQFF.

The rearrangement links TRBV28 to TRBJ2-7; D gene unclear. This CDR3 comprises 12 residues. V lost 6 bases and J 2 bases, leaving 8 bases between the germline ends. From germline, CDR1 is MDHEN and CDR2 SYDVKM. CDR3: CASRGRTYEQYF. In DNA, the CDR3 is TGTGCCAGCAGAGGACGGACCTACGAGCAGTACTTC.

V and J are TRBV27 and TRBJ2-5; TRBD1 might be the D (6 bases). The V gene's germline CDR1 is MNHEY and CDR2 SMNVEV (reference sequence). The CDR3 covers 14 residues. The V and J ends lost 3 bases and 2 bases respectively, with 10 bases between them. The CDR3 here is CASSFRGLQETQYF. Written as DNA, the CDR3 is TGTGCCAGCAGTTTCAGGGGCCTGCAAGAGACCCAGTACTTC.

The table lists this clone with a count of one. The V and J genes are TRBV2 and TRBJ2-3; 9 bases are shared with TRBD2. The V segment lost 5 bases and the J segment 2 bases; nucleotides outside the gene matches: 14. CDR3 length: 18 residues. Germline lookup yields CDR1 SNHLY and CDR2 FYNNEI. The DNA for the CDR3 is TGTGCCAGCAGTTCACTGCCTCAACTAGCGGGTCCCACAGATACGCAGTATTTT. This sequence encodes CASSSLPQLAGPTDTQYF.

The V gene is TRBV15, the J gene TRBJ1-6; tentative D call: TRBD1 (6 bases). V lost 8 bases, J lost 8 bases, and 19 bases lay in between. Looked up from germline, CDR1 is LNHNV and CDR2 is YYDKDF (reference sequence). The CDR3 is made up of 15 amino acids. This chain's CDR3 is CATRPGAIAHSPLHF. In nucleotides, the CDR3 is TGTGCCACCCGGCCGGGGGCGATCGCGCATTCACCCCTCCACTTT.

The chain recombines TRBV4-1 with TRBJ1-6; 8 positions agree with TRBD1. The V segment lost 2 bases and the J segment 4 bases; nucleotides outside the gene matches: 10. The CDR3 consists of 18 residues. Germline assignment: CDR1 MGHRA and CDR2 YSYEKL. The CDR3, as DNA: TGCGCCAGCAGCCAATTTATCTCAGGGGGCGAGTATAATTCACCCCTCCACTTT. This encodes CASSQFISGGEYNSPLHF.